The present entry profiles one T cell receptor beta chain with its context. Its antigen remains unidentified. Nothing much larger sits one base from this clone, and base qualities are not available. The sample belongs to a study of early stage breast cancer tumors (dated by TCRdb to between 2016 and 2019). Regarding the study in general: Of the approximately 15 invasive breast tumors, eleven to twelve were found to be estrogen receptor-positive, progesterone receptor-positive and HER2-negative. A read coverage of roughly 10-fold per sample was achieved on average. The samples as a whole yielded a few million detected templates, corresponding to about 1.1 million unique clonotypes. Of the 12 ER+/PR+/HER2- tumors, eight were classified as invasive ductal carcinomas and four as invasive lobular carcinomas. What the study reported, not specific to this receptor: Sequencing bulk genomic DNA from unsorted cells could not capture chain pairing or functional markers like CD4, CD8 and FOXP3. Tumors showed about 2.4-fold higher T cell density and higher clonality than adjacent normal breast tissue. Enriched TCRB sequences shared across patients were found to be mostly commonly generated sequences that were unlikely to play an important role in the tumor microenvironment. Because the cohort was small, a breakdown by tumor subtype could not be done. Greater similarity was observed between blood and normal breast repertoires than between blood and tumor repertoires, and tumor was distinguished from normal in about 90% of the 16 patients when each tissue was compared with blood.

The study profiled bulk TCR beta-chain repertoires in matched peripheral blood, tumor and adjacent normal breast tissue taken from fewer than 20 patients with early-stage breast cancer. Before surgery, about 4.5-10 mL of whole blood was collected into EDTA tubes and then processed within 2 hours. Ficoll-Paque centrifugation in SepMate-50 tubes was used to isolate peripheral blood mononuclear cells. PBMCs were cryopreserved in aliquots of roughly 1.8 to 4 million cells in 90% FBS with around 10% DMSO and kept in liquid nitrogen. The Qiagen AllPrep DNA/RNA Mini kit was used to extract genomic DNA. Every sample was amplified as two independent genomic DNA replicates, using approximately 0.5 ug for blood and roughly 1.4 ug for tumor or normal breast. TCRB sequencing of genomic DNA was carried out with the ImmunoSeq Intro kit according to the manufacturer's instructions. For absolute quantification, the approximately 30-cycle multiplex PCR included proprietary primers along with spike-in control sequences. Single-end 150-bp reads were used to sequence an 87-bp fragment spanning the CDR3 and the flanking V and J genes. Each lane of an Illumina MiSeq running version 3.0 chemistry carried seven multiplexed samples, with two replicates apiece. The study's processing was this. Raw data were processed with the vendor's proprietary pipeline, and both replicates were merged into a single result per sample. Clonotypes were defined as productive rearrangements sharing the V-gene family, CDR3 amino acid sequence and J-gene segment. Clonality was calculated as 1 minus the normalized Shannon entropy (Pielou evenness) of TCRB abundances. T cell density was estimated as total templates divided by the number of input cells, with the number of input cells inferred from the DNA input amount. Recon, run with its default parameters, was used to estimate overall repertoire diversity and clonality. Tumor-enriched clonotypes were defined as having over 0.1% abundance in tumor and at least 32-fold higher abundance than in normal breast. TCRdb retrieved this table from immuneACCESS and kept in-frame rearrangements only. Not all clones are present; in checked studies, unresolved V genes account for under half, and no reason is known for the remainder. Clonal size and the V and J genes are those of that table, whereas D and trimming came from the DNA. The sample yields under 75,000 clones; about 83% were counted once. 3.4% of the sample is taken by the ten largest.

Trimming takes 4 bases from V and 6 bases from J, and the germline ends sit 17 bases apart. The CDR3 spans 14 residues, from the cysteine through the phenylalanine. Only the CDR3 portion is preserved as DNA: 42 bases, with reading frame beginning at the first base. CDR1 and CDR2, looked up from the germline V gene (reference sequence), are SGHNT and YYREEE. Input material: blood. The chain is encoded by TRBV5-4 joined to TRBJ2-7; the D segment could be TRBD1, given 6 matching bases. This TCR was recovered from a person under 45 with breast cancer. The CDR3 amino acid sequence is: CASSQGWSDGEQYF. Here is the DNA: TGTGCCAGCAGCCAGGGGTGGAGTGACGGCGAGCAGTACTTC.